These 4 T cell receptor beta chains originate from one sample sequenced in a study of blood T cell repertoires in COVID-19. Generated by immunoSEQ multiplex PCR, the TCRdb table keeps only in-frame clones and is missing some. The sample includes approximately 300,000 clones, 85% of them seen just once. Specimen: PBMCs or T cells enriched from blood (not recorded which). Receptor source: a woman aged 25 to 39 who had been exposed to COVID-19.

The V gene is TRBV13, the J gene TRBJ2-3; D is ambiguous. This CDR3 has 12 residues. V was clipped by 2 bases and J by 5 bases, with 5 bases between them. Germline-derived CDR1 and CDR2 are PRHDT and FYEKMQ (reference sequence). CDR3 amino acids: CASSLFRDTQYF. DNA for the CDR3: TGTGCCAGCAGCTTATTTCGAGATACGCAGTATTTT.

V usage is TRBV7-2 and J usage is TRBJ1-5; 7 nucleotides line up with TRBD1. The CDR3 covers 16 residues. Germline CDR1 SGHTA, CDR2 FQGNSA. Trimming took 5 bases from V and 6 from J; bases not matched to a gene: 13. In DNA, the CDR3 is TGTGCCAGCAGCGAGACAGGGAATTGGCCCGTTCAGCCCCAGCATTTT. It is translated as CASSETGNWPVQPQHF.

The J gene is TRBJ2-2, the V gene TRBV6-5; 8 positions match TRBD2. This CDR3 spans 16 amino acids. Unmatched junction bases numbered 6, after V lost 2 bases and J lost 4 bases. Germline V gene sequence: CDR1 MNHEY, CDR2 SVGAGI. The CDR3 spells CASSYRATSGTGELFF. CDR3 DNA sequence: TGTGCCAGCAGTTACCGGGCTACTAGCGGCACCGGGGAGCTGTTTTTT.

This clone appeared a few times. For the CDR3, the DNA is TGTGCCAGCTCCCGTGCTAGAACTGGGGCCAACGTCCTGACTTTC. This translates into CASSRARTGANVLTF. The chain combines TRBV18 with TRBJ2-6; no definite D call. From germline, CDR1 is KGHSH and CDR2 LQKENI. The CDR3 has 15 amino acids. V shed 6 bases and J shed 2 bases, with 11 bases lying between them. The variable domain in full, with the rest retrieved from reference TRBV18 and TRBJ2-6, is NAGVMQNPRHLVRRRGQEARLRCSPMKGHSHVYWYRQLPEEGLKFMVYLQKENIIDESGMPKERFSAEFPKEGPSILRIQQVVRGDSAAYFCASSRARTGANVLTFGAGSRLTVL.